Sequencing of this T cell receptor beta chain was carried out in a study of control samples from healthy donors and cancer patients. There are 16 residues in the CDR3. The germline V gene encodes CDR1 LNHDA and CDR2 SQIVND (reference sequence). The V gene lost 3 bases and the J gene lost 0 bases, with 12 bases spanning the gap. Profiling relied on immunoSEQ multiplex PCR, and the TCRdb table lists in-frame clones only, not all of them. The sample yields roughly 450,000 clones, around nine tenths seen once. Source material: PBMCs. The chain joins TRBV19 to TRBJ1-5; D is unclear. This sequence was found in a man aged 35 to 55 with head and neck cancer. CDR3 coding DNA: TGTGCCAGTAGTATTGCCGCACAGTATAGCAATCAGCCCCAGCATTTT. Encoded protein: CASSIAAQYSNQPQHF. Full variable domain (missing parts from reference TRBV19 and TRBJ1-5): DGGITQSPKYLFRKEGQNVTLSCEQNLNHDAMYWYRQDPGQGLRLIYYSQIVNDFQKGDIAEGYSVSREKKESFPLTVTSAQKNPTAFYLCASSIAAQYSNQPQHFGDGTRLSIL.